Presented here are 17 T cell receptor beta chains from one specimen sequenced in a study of T cells in Graves' hyperthyroidism and ophthalmopathy (dated by TCRdb to the late 2010s). Library generation was performed with multiplex PCR. Data came from an Illumina HiSeq 2000. TCR beta CDR3 regions were amplified from RNA transcripts. The TCR CDR3 was subjected to a first round of RT-PCR using the HTBI primer set and the Qiagen OneStep RT-PCR kit. The public reads were run again by TCRdb, first through fastp at Q25 and then through MiXCR, and only productive beta chains were kept. Rows with one shared CDR3 protein collapse into an entry with the most common genes and DNA. This sample has about 640,000 distinct CDR3 sequences in its table, and more than 20% of those were observed once. The ten largest clones represent about 35% of the sample. Source material: blood. These receptors all come from a man aged 25-45 years with Graves' ophthalmopathy.

The rearrangement links TRBV6-2 or TRBV6-3 to TRBJ1-2; D call uncertain. Germline V gives CDR1 MNHEY, CDR2 SVGEGT. V was pared by 5 bases and J by 0 bases, with 16 bases between. This CDR3 is 16 amino acids long. The CDR3 coding sequence is TGTGCCAGCAGTGCCTCTCACCGGGCCCCTAACTATGGCTACACCTTC. Translating gives CASSASHRAPNYGYTF.

The sample holds a few counts of this clonotype. The chain links TRBV11-2 to TRBJ1-2; D not resolved. Germline CDR1 reads SGHAT; CDR2 reads FQNNGV. This CDR3 contains 14 residues. V was trimmed by 3 bases and J by 4 bases, leaving 12 bases between them. The CDR3 loop is CASSFSDGIYGYTF. CDR3 nucleotide sequence: TGTGCCAGCAGCTTCTCGGACGGTATCTATGGCTACACCTTC.

This clonotype was observed a few times. The chain carries TRBV3-1 and TRBJ2-2; no firm D call. The CDR3 runs to 13 residues. Trimming pared 1 base from V and 3 bases from J, leaving 3 bases between. Germline loops: CDR1 LGHDT, CDR2 YNNKEL (reference sequence). CDR3 DNA sequence: TGTGCCAGCAGCCAAGGCTACACCGGGGAGCTGTTTTTT. This codes for CASSQGYTGELFF.

The chain recombines TRBV12-3 or TRBV12-4 with TRBJ2-2, with D perhaps TRBD1 (6 bases). V was clipped by 7 bases and J by 5 bases, with 14 bases between them. The CDR3 runs to 14 residues. The CDR3 protein is CASTYRVGTGELFF. As DNA, the CDR3 is TGTGCCAGCACCTACAGGGTTGGAACCGGGGAGCTGTTTTTT.

In this sample, this clonotype turned up a few times. The gene calls are TRBV28 and TRBJ2-7, with D maybe TRBD1 (5 bases). V was clipped by 2 bases and J by 1 base, with 12 bases between them. The germline gives CDR1 MDHEN, CDR2 SYDVKM. The CDR3 loop spans 15 amino acids. CDR3 nucleotide sequence: TGTGCCAGCAGTTTACTTGCAGGGCCTTCCTACGAGCAGTACTTC. It yields the protein CASSLLAGPSYEQYF. Looking up the rest from reference TRBV28 and TRBJ2-7 gives the full variable domain: DVKVTQSSRYLVKRTGEKVFLECVQDMDHENMFWYRQDPGLGLRLIYFSYDVKMKEKGDIPEGYSVSREKKERFSLILESASTNQTSMYLCASSLLAGPSYEQYFGPGTRLTVT.

DNA of the CDR3: TGTGCCAGCAGCGGCCCGGGACTAGCGGGGGATTACTACGAGCAGTACTTC. Protein product: CASSGPGLAGDYYEQYF. The chain carries TRBV28 and TRBJ2-7; TRBD2 matches at 14 bases. J gave up 3 bases and V 6 bases, and 10 bases lay outside the gene matches. The CDR3 covers 17 residues. Germline CDR1 is MDHEN and CDR2 is SYDVKM.

This clonotype has more than one count but fewer than ten. V and J are TRBV9 and TRBJ2-1, with TRBD2 identical over 11 bases. This CDR3 has 16 amino acids. J lost 2 bases, V lost 3 bases, and 4 bases had no gene match. From germline, CDR1 is SGDLS and CDR2 YYNGEE. This CDR3 reads CASSGSGRAAYNEQFF. In DNA form, the CDR3 reads TGTGCCAGCAGCGGTAGCGGGAGGGCAGCCTACAATGAGCAGTTCTTC.

Turning to this clonotype: Germline is not matched at one junction end, which may reflect a read error. V usage is TRBV27 and J usage is TRBJ2-1, with a possible D match to TRBD2 (6 bases). This CDR3 has 14 residues. Germline CDR1 reads MNHEY; CDR2 reads SMNVEV (reference sequence). CDR3 region: CGSSFIGGEDEQFF. The CDR3 region has the DNA TGTGGCAGCAGTTTTATAGGAGGGGAGGATGAGCAGTTCTTC.

This clonotype was detected only a few times. The gene calls are TRBV30 and TRBJ1-2, with D maybe TRBD1 (5 bases). Trimming shortened V by 0 bases and J by 2 bases, and 7 bases separated the two germline ends. The CDR3 loop spans 13 amino acids. Germline loops: CDR1 GTSNPN, CDR2 SVGIG (reference sequence). CDR3 nucleotides: TGTGCCTGGAGTGTGGGGGTGAACTATGGCTACACCTTC. Protein: CAWSVGVNYGYTF.

This clonotype was seen repeatedly, ten times or more. The chain joins TRBV27 to TRBJ1-1; D might be TRBD1 (6 bases). Germline loops: CDR1 MNHEY, CDR2 SMNVEV (reference sequence). CDR3 size: 15 residues. V gave up 2 bases and J gave up 1 base, with 11 bases separating them. The CDR3 reads CASSLGGGANTEAFF. CDR3 coding DNA: TGTGCCAGCAGTTTAGGGGGGGGGGCGAACACTGAAGCTTTCTTT.

The rearrangement joins TRBV5-1 to TRBJ2-3; 7 bases map to TRBD1. V lost 2 bases to trimming and J lost 2 bases; unmatched junction nucleotides: 2. This CDR3 has 14 residues. Germline CDR1 SGHRS, CDR2 YFSETQ. The CDR3: CASSLGTVTDTQYF. CDR3 nucleotide sequence: TGCGCCAGCAGCTTAGGGACAGTCACAGATACGCAGTATTTT.

With respect to this clonotype: Possible read error: a much larger clone is one base away. CDR3 loop: CASSPGGTQVMDTQYF. CDR3 bases: TGTGCCAGCAGCCCGGGTGGGACCCAGGTGATGGATACGCAGTATTTT. The genes are TRBV3-2 and TRBJ2-3; TRBD2, the table's D call, was not compared with the DNA. TRBV3-2 is labeled a pseudogene. The CDR3 has 16 residues.

The rearrangement joins TRBV30 to TRBJ2-3; perhaps D is TRBD1 or TRBD2 (6 bases each). Germline assignment: CDR1 GTSNPN and CDR2 SVGIG (reference sequence). The CDR3 sequence is 15 residues long. Trimming left V 3 bases short and J 7 bases short, with 20 bases between. The CDR3 sequence: CAWRKGGIGGNTQYF. CDR3 nucleotide sequence: TGTGCCTGGAGGAAGGGGGGTATTGGGGGTAATACGCAGTATTTT.

In this sample, this clonotype turned up a few times. V gene TRBV6-1 combines with J gene TRBJ1-1, with 11 bases lining up with TRBD1. Unmatched junction bases numbered 5, after V lost 8 bases and J lost 6 bases. This CDR3 comprises 13 residues. Looked up from germline, CDR1 is MNHNS and CDR2 is SASEGT. The CDR3: CASSGQGVAEAFF. The DNA of the CDR3 is TGTGCCAGCTCGGGACAGGGGGTAGCTGAAGCTTTCTTT.

The V and J genes are TRBV20-1 and TRBJ2-3; 15 nucleotides match TRBD2. The CDR3 is made up of 15 amino acids. Per the germline V gene, CDR1 is DFQATT and CDR2 is SNEGSKA (reference sequence). J was trimmed by 5 bases and V by 6 bases; bases with no gene match: 6. This CDR3 is CSAPGLAGGKDTQYF. The CDR3 DNA reads as TGCAGTGCCCCGGGACTAGCGGGAGGAAAAGATACGCAGTATTTT.

The CDR3 region is CSARAREVANEKLFF. The CDR3 DNA reads TGCAGTGCTAGAGCTCGGGAGGTGGCTAATGAAAAACTGTTTTTT. The rearrangement uses TRBV20-1 and TRBJ1-4; D is ambiguous. This CDR3 is 15 amino acids long. Per the germline V gene, CDR1 is DFQATT and CDR2 is SNEGSKA (reference sequence). V was shortened by 1 base and J by 3 bases, with 12 bases between the two germline ends.

This clonotype was seen more than once but under ten times. The gene calls are TRBV7-3 and TRBJ2-3; tentatively, D is TRBD2 (5 bases). Germline assignment: CDR1 SGHTA and CDR2 FQGTGA. This CDR3 is built from 14 residues. The V gene lost 1 base and the J gene lost 5 bases, with 10 bases spanning the gap. CDR3 protein: CASSLRAAGDTQYF. The DNA for the CDR3 is TGTGCCAGCAGCTTAAGGGCCGCGGGAGATACGCAGTATTTT.